The 32 T cell receptor beta chains listed next were all sequenced from one sample in a study of T cells in Graves' hyperthyroidism and ophthalmopathy. What was amplified from RNA transcripts were TCR beta CDR3 regions. The HTBI set primed first-round TCR CDR3 RT-PCR. TCRdb redid the calling of the multiplex PCR reads with MiXCR, one entry per CDR3 protein. The table includes around 420,000 distinct CDR3 sequences, roughly 14% detected once. The sample consisted of blood. These receptor sequences come from a woman between 18 and 29 years old with Graves' hyperthyroidism.

This clonotype has at least ten counts. The rearrangement links TRBV3-1 to TRBJ2-3; D is possibly TRBD2 (7 bases). This CDR3 is 16 amino acids long. The germline gives CDR1 LGHDT, CDR2 YNNKEL (reference sequence). V lost 1 base to trimming and J lost 2 bases, with 13 bases between them. CDR3 amino acids: CASSQGGRGATDTQYF. The CDR3 DNA sequence: TGTGCCAGCAGCCAAGGTGGTCGGGGGGCCACAGATACGCAGTATTTT.

The chain couples TRBV11-2 to TRBJ1-1, with no clear D. Germline loops: CDR1 SGHAT, CDR2 FQNNGV. The length of the CDR3 is 14 residues. With 1 base removed from V and 4 bases from J, the gap between germline ends came to 10 bases. CDR3: CASSLGQKGTEAFF. CDR3 coding DNA: TGTGCCAGCAGCTTAGGCCAAAAGGGCACTGAAGCTTTCTTT. Combining the CDR3 with reference TRBV11-2 and TRBJ1-1 gives the whole variable domain EAGVAQSPRYKIIEKRQSVAFWCNPISGHATLYWYQQILGQGPKLLIQFQNNGVVDDSQLPKDRFSAERLKGVDSTLKIQPAKLEDSAVYLCASSLGQKGTEAFFGQGTRLTVV.

The sample holds many counts of this clonotype. The rearrangement joins TRBV6-1 to TRBJ2-1; D gene uncertain. V was trimmed by 7 bases and J by 1 base, leaving 17 bases between them. CDR3 size: 16 residues. Germline CDR1 is MNHNS and CDR2 is SASEGT. CDR3 bases: TGTGCCAGCACCAGATCGACGTCGAGTTCCTACAATGAGCAGTTCTTC. Its translation: CASTRSTSSSYNEQFF.

There are many counts of this clonotype. V is TRBV5-1 and J is TRBJ1-2; 7 bases line up with TRBD1. V was pared by 4 bases and J by 2 bases, with 8 bases of the junction left unmatched. From germline, CDR1 is SGHRS and CDR2 YFSETQ. This CDR3 has 15 amino acids. The chain's CDR3 is CASSLTGLGNYGYTF. The CDR3 region has the DNA TGCGCCAGCAGCCTGACAGGGTTGGGCAACTATGGCTACACCTTC.

This clonotype was observed at least ten times. The genes are TRBV27 and TRBJ1-5; D is unresolved. The CDR3 has 15 residues. Germline V lookup: CDR1 MNHEY, CDR2 SMNVEV (reference sequence). V was cut by 2 bases and J by 3 bases, with 11 bases left in between. The DNA for the CDR3 is TGTGCCAGCAGTTTAAAGGGCGGGCCCAATCAGCCCCAGCATTTT. Residues: CASSLKGGPNQPQHF.

This clonotype was observed at least ten times. This chain connects TRBV11-3 to TRBJ2-2; the match to TRBD2 covers 11 bases. V was clipped by 6 bases and J by 3 bases; unmatched bases: 9. Per the germline V gene, CDR1 is SGHNT and CDR2 is YENEEA. The CDR3 loop spans 17 amino acids. In nucleotides, the CDR3 is TGTGCCAGCAGTAGGGGCACTAGCGGGGGCGACACCGGGGAGCTGTTTTTT. Encoded protein: CASSRGTSGGDTGELFF.

The chain is built from TRBV2 and TRBJ1-2; no firm D call. This CDR3 region has 14 residues. Germline V gives CDR1 SNHLY, CDR2 FYNNEI. V lost 1 base and J lost 2, with 8 bases in between. CDR3 loop: CASSEGTANYGYTF. The CDR3, as DNA: TGTGCCAGCAGTGAAGGGACGGCCAACTATGGCTACACCTTC.

This clonotype was detected ten times or more. This sequence joins TRBV7-2 and TRBJ1-2; TRBD1 is a possible D gene (5 bases). Germline CDR1 and CDR2: SGHTA and FQGNSA. The length of the CDR3 is 14 residues. The germline V and J ends were trimmed by 5 bases and 6 bases, with 16 bases remaining between them. CDR3 sequence (DNA): TGTGCCAGCAGCATGGCGGGGGGAGGAAATGGCTACACCTTC. Translated, it gives CASSMAGGGNGYTF.

This clonotype was counted at least ten times. This chain links TRBV6-1 with TRBJ2-7, with no clear D. Germline loops: CDR1 MNHNS, CDR2 SASEGT. The CDR3 totals 14 residues. Between the trimmed V and J ends, which lost 0 bases and 1 base, there was a span of 7 bases. For the CDR3, the DNA is TGTGCCAGCAGTGAAGCGCCGGGTTCCTACGAGCAGTACTTC. It specifies CASSEAPGSYEQYF.

V usage is TRBV6-2 or TRBV6-3 and J usage is TRBJ2-3, with 9 bases that match TRBD2. The CDR3 is made up of 17 amino acids. The V gene end was trimmed by 2 bases and the J gene end by 0 bases; junction bases not matched to a gene: 6. Per germline, CDR1 MNHEY and CDR2 SVGEGT. The CDR3 is CASSYLGLAPSTDTQYF. The CDR3 DNA reads TGTGCCAGCAGTTACCTAGGACTAGCGCCTAGCACAGATACGCAGTATTTT.

This clonotype was seen repeatedly, ten times or more. This sequence joins TRBV5-1 and TRBJ2-4; a weak D match, TRBD1 (6 bases). The CDR3 extends over 13 amino acids. Germline loops: CDR1 SGHRS, CDR2 YFSETQ. The V gene lost 7 bases and the J gene lost 8 bases, with 16 bases spanning the gap. This CDR3 reads CASQTQPGDIQYF. CDR3 in DNA: TGCGCCAGCCAGACCCAACCAGGGGACATTCAGTACTTC.

This clonotype has a handful of counts. The CDR3 sequence: CASSQLDRGWAGELFF. The CDR3 DNA sequence: TGCGCCAGCAGCCAATTAGACAGGGGCTGGGCCGGGGAGCTGTTTTTT. This chain joins TRBV4-1 and TRBJ2-2; TRBD1 agrees at 8 bases. CDR1 MGHRA and CDR2 YSYEKL come from the germline V gene. This CDR3 contains 16 residues. J was trimmed by 6 bases and V by 2 bases; bases with no gene match: 8.

The chain carries TRBV12-3 or TRBV12-4 and TRBJ2-2; TRBD1 matches 8 bases. This CDR3 has 16 residues. V lost 3 bases and J lost 5; bases outside the gene matches: 8. CDR3: CASSFQGARMTGELFF. The CDR3 DNA reads TGTGCCAGCAGTTTTCAGGGGGCCAGAATGACCGGGGAGCTGTTTTTT.

In this sample, this clonotype turned up many times. One base away lies a much larger clone, so this may be a sequencing read error. The chain has TRBV28 and TRBJ1-2; D is perhaps TRBD1 (5 bases). In germline, CDR1 is MDHEN, CDR2 SYDVKM. This CDR3 contains 13 residues. This CDR3 reads CTSSIWDNYGYTF. The CDR3 nucleotides are TGTACCAGCAGTATCTGGGACAACTATGGCTACACCTTC.

This clonotype has at least ten counts. The chain uses TRBV28 and TRBJ2-3, with D possibly matching TRBD1 (6 bases). The CDR3 is made up of 13 amino acids. Trimming took off 7 bases at V and 1 base at J, with 9 bases between the two ends. The germline V gene encodes CDR1 MDHEN and CDR2 SYDVKM. The CDR3, as DNA: TGTGCCAGCACATCAGGGGGCACAGATACGCAGTATTTT. Translated: CASTSGGTDTQYF.

This clonotype was observed a few times. The CDR3 DNA sequence: TGTGCCAGCAGCTATGGACGGGGGCTTAATTCACCCCTCCACTTT. Residues: CASSYGRGLNSPLHF. The rearrangement links TRBV7-2 to TRBJ1-6; D is possibly TRBD1 (6 bases). Per germline, CDR1 SGHTA and CDR2 FQGNSA. V lost 4 bases, J lost 6 bases, and 13 bases lay in between. The length of the CDR3 is 15 residues.

This clonotype was recorded many times. The chain has TRBV6-6 and TRBJ2-7, with a possible D match to TRBD1 (5 bases). The length of the CDR3 is 15 residues. Looked up from germline, CDR1 is MNHNY and CDR2 is SVGAGI (reference sequence). V lost 0 bases, J lost 7 bases, and 16 bases lay in between. Here the CDR3 DNA reads TGTGCCAGCAGTTACTCGAACAGAAAGAAGGGGGAGCAGTACTTC. The encoded protein is CASSYSNRKKGEQYF.

In this sample, this clonotype turned up many times. The genes are TRBV3-1 and TRBJ2-7; TRBD2 agrees at 10 bases. V was clipped by 4 bases and J by 5 bases; unmatched bases: 8. This CDR3 spans 15 amino acids. The germline CDR1 and CDR2 sequences are LGHDT and YNNKEL (reference sequence). For the CDR3, the DNA is TGTGCCAGCAGCCTCCTTAGCGGGGGGCGGGACGAGCAGTACTTC. Its protein is CASSLLSGGRDEQYF.

Only a few counts were recorded for this clonotype. The chain has TRBV3-1 and TRBJ2-7, with D unclear. Trimming left V 4 bases short and J 2 bases short, with 12 bases between. The CDR3 spans 14 residues. Germline V gene sequence: CDR1 LGHDT, CDR2 YNNKEL (reference sequence). CDR3 sequence: CASSLADRTYEQYF. The CDR3 DNA reads as TGTGCCAGCAGCCTCGCGGACCGGACCTACGAGCAGTACTTC.

This clonotype was seen a handful of times. The chain couples TRBV30 to TRBJ1-2; 7 bases are shared with TRBD1. J was trimmed by 2 bases and V by 3 bases; bases with no gene match: 6. CDR1 is GTSNPN, CDR2 SVGIG, per germline (reference sequence). The CDR3 is 14 residues long. The CDR3 spells CAWRGDSSNYGYTF. DNA of the CDR3: TGTGCCTGGAGGGGGGACAGCAGCAACTATGGCTACACCTTC.

This clonotype was detected many times. The V call is TRBV14, the J call TRBJ1-2; 7 nucleotides agree with TRBD1. Losses at the gene ends were 2 bases for V and 5 bases for J; bases not matched to a gene: 11. Germline V lookup: CDR1 SGHDN, CDR2 FVKESK. There are 16 residues in the CDR3. CDR3: CASSQLHDRARYGYTF. Here the CDR3 DNA reads TGTGCCAGCAGCCAACTTCATGACAGGGCTAGGTATGGCTACACCTTC.

Many counts were recorded for this clonotype. CDR3 sequence reads: CSASRDIDYGYTF. The CDR3, as DNA: TGCAGTGCTAGCAGGGATATTGACTATGGCTACACCTTC. This chain links TRBV20-1 with TRBJ1-2; tentative D call: TRBD1 (5 bases). This CDR3 has 13 residues. V lost 3 bases and J lost 3, with 11 bases in between. Germline CDR1 reads DFQATT; CDR2 reads SNEGSKA (reference sequence).

There are many counts of this clonotype. The rearrangement joins TRBV24-1 to TRBJ1-5, with 9 bases fitting TRBD1. The CDR3 covers 17 residues. The germline V gene encodes CDR1 KGHDR and CDR2 SFDVKD. V lost 4 bases, J lost 0 bases, and 6 bases stayed unmatched. CDR3 residues: CATSDTTGGYSNQPQHF. The CDR3 nucleotides read TGTGCCACCAGTGACACCACAGGGGGCTATAGCAATCAGCCCCAGCATTTT.

This clonotype was seen repeatedly, ten times or more. The chain uses TRBV19 and TRBJ2-1; 10 nucleotides agree with TRBD2. From germline, CDR1 is LNHDA and CDR2 SQIVND (reference sequence). The CDR3 length is 18 residues. The ends lost 5 bases at V and 7 bases at J; junction bases unmatched: 17. The CDR3 reads CASSAFWASGGVGNEQFF. Written as DNA, the CDR3 is TGTGCCAGTAGTGCCTTTTGGGCTAGCGGGGGTGTGGGGAATGAGCAGTTCTTC.

The sample holds a few counts of this clonotype. It may be a read error: a sequence one base away is much more abundant. This sequence joins TRBV15 and TRBJ1-4; weak D call: TRBD1 (6 bases). The CDR3 runs to 16 residues. Between the trimmed V and J ends, which lost 1 base and 2 bases, there was a span of 11 bases. Germline V gene data show CDR1 as LNHNV and CDR2 as YYDKDF (reference sequence). DNA for the CDR3: TGTGCCACCAGCAGAGCTACAGGGACGACTAATGAAAAACTGTTTTTT. As protein: CATSRATGTTNEKLFF.

The chain links TRBV3-1 to TRBJ2-5; 14 bases agree with TRBD2. Unmatched junction bases numbered 11, after V lost 5 bases and J lost 6 bases. The CDR3 length is 17 residues. Looked up from germline, CDR1 is LGHDT and CDR2 is YNNKEL (reference sequence). The CDR3 protein is CASSGTSGTSGRKTQYF. The CDR3 nucleotides read TGTGCCAGCAGCGGAACTTCCGGGACTAGCGGGAGAAAGACCCAGTACTTC.

Many counts were recorded for this clonotype. The chain couples TRBV9 to TRBJ2-3; D possibly matches TRBD1 or TRBD2 (7 bases each). The CDR3 totals 16 residues. Germline V gives CDR1 SGDLS, CDR2 YYNGEE. V lost 4 bases to trimming and J lost 4 bases, with 19 bases between them. The CDR3 sequence: CASSSQGGGGSDTQYF. In nucleotides, the CDR3 is TGTGCCAGCAGCTCCCAGGGGGGCGGGGGTTCAGATACGCAGTATTTT.

V gene TRBV4-1 combines with J gene TRBJ1-5, with D uncertain. V was clipped by 4 bases and J by 3 bases, with 10 bases between them. The germline V gene has CDR1 MGHRA and CDR2 YSYEKL. The CDR3 runs 14 residues. The CDR3 protein is CASSLTEANQPQHF. The CDR3, as DNA: TGCGCCAGCAGCCTCACAGAGGCCAATCAGCCCCAGCATTTT.

The chain carries TRBV10-3 and TRBJ1-1; possible D gene TRBD1, 6 bases. V was trimmed by 6 bases and J by 8 bases, leaving 13 bases between them. The CDR3 sequence is 12 residues long. CDR1 and CDR2 (germline): ENHRY, SYGVKD. The DNA for the CDR3 is TGTGCCATCAGACCTTTAACAGGGGAAGCTTTCTTT. Encoded protein: CAIRPLTGEAFF.

This clonotype was counted only a few times. The V and J genes are TRBV5-1 and TRBJ2-7, with TRBD2 identical over 7 bases. Trimming removed 2 bases from V and 1 base from J; junction bases left unmatched: 18. The V gene's germline CDR1 is SGHRS and CDR2 YFSETQ. This CDR3 is built from 19 residues. In DNA form, the CDR3 reads TGCGCCAGCAGCTTACCAGCCGGGACTAAAGATTTTTGGTCCTACGAGCAGTACTTC. Translating gives CASSLPAGTKDFWSYEQYF.

This clonotype showed up many times. V usage is TRBV11-2 and J usage is TRBJ2-3; D gene ambiguous. The CDR3 totals 15 residues. The V gene's germline CDR1 is SGHAT and CDR2 FQNNGV. Trimming left V 2 bases short and J 7 bases short, with 16 bases between. The CDR3 region has the DNA TGTGCCAGCAGCTTAATCTCAACAAAAGGGTATACGCAGTATTTT. Amino acids: CASSLISTKGYTQYF.

This clonotype was counted many times. The CDR3 here is CASSSDRVAYNSPLHF. CDR3 nucleotide sequence: TGTGCCAGCAGCTCCGACAGGGTCGCCTATAATTCACCCCTCCACTTT. The chain uses TRBV7-9 and TRBJ1-6; 7 bases align to TRBD1. The trim removed 4 bases at V and 2 bases at J, leaving 5 bases unmatched. The CDR3 spans 16 residues. Germline CDR1 is SEHNR and CDR2 is FQNEAQ (reference sequence). Looking up the rest from reference TRBV7-9 and TRBJ1-6 gives the full variable domain: DTGVSQNPRHKITKRGQNVTFRCDPISEHNRLYWYRQTLGQGPEFLTYFQNEAQLEKSRLLSDRFSAERPKGSFSTLEIQRTEQGDSAMYLCASSSDRVAYNSPLHFGNGTRLTVT.